This passage covers 18 T cell receptor beta chains from one sample sequenced in a study of CD8+ T cells in alopecia areata. TCR sequencing used cDNA made by reverse transcription of extracted RNA. The method was immunoSEQ multiplex PCR; TCRdb's version includes in-frame clones alone and lacks a portion of them. The repertoire holds hundreds of thousands of clones, with roughly two thirds as singletons. Sequencing used CD4+ T cells sorted from blood, obtained at week 0. The receptors derive from a human donor with alopecia areata.

CDR3 sequence: CASSQLQGASRRDTEAFF. CDR3 DNA sequence: TGTGCCAGCAGCCAATTACAGGGGGCCTCGCGGAGGGACACTGAAGCTTTCTTT. This chain joins TRBV11-1 and TRBJ1-1; 9 bases are shared with TRBD1. This CDR3 is 18 amino acids long. With 5 bases clipped from V and 3 bases from J, the junction kept 16 bases outside the gene matches. The germline V gene encodes CDR1 SGHAT and CDR2 FQDESV (reference sequence).

The chain has TRBV29-1 and TRBJ1-2, with 7 bases identical to TRBD1. Germline V gene sequence: CDR1 SQVTM, CDR2 ANQGSEA. Trimming removed 5 bases from V and 5 bases from J; junction bases left unmatched: 8. The CDR3 has 13 residues. CDR3 sequence (DNA): TGCAGCGTTTCCGGACAGGCCGGGTATGGCTACACCTTC. Amino acid sequence: CSVSGQAGYGYTF. The full variable domain, rest sourced from reference TRBV29-1 and TRBJ1-2, is SAVISQKPSRDICQRGTSLTIQCQVDSQVTMMFWYRQQPGQSLTLIATANQGSEATYESGFVIDKFPISRPNLTFSTLTVSNMSPEDSSIYLCSVSGQAGYGYTFGSGTRLTVV.

For the CDR3, the DNA is TGTGCCAGCAGTTTGAGCCGCCAGAACGAGCAGTACTTC. It is translated as CASSLSRQNEQYF. The chain employs TRBV27 and TRBJ2-7; D not resolved. Germline-derived CDR1 and CDR2 are MNHEY and SMNVEV (reference sequence). CDR3 length: 13 residues. V lost 3 bases and J 5 bases, leaving 11 bases between the germline ends.

The V call is TRBV4-1, the J call TRBJ1-1; D is ambiguous. Germline loops: CDR1 MGHRA, CDR2 YSYEKL. V was cut by 0 bases and J by 1 base, with 9 bases left in between. CDR3 size: 15 residues. CDR3 protein: CASSQDLVGNTEAFF. The CDR3 coding sequence is TGCGCCAGCAGCCAAGATCTGGTCGGGAACACTGAAGCTTTCTTT.

This chain links TRBV30 with TRBJ2-7, with a possible D match to TRBD2 (5 bases). The CDR3 has 14 residues. V was shortened by 0 bases and J by 0 bases, with 9 bases between the two germline ends. CDR1 GTSNPN and CDR2 SVGIG come from the germline V gene (reference sequence). DNA for the CDR3: TGTGCCTGGAGTGTTGGACTGACCTCCTACGAGCAGTACTTC. Amino acids: CAWSVGLTSYEQYF.

The gene calls are TRBV30 and TRBJ2-7, with D perhaps TRBD1 (6 bases). Deletions cut 4 bases from V and 4 bases from J, with 11 bases between. This CDR3 comprises 12 residues. Per germline, CDR1 GTSNPN and CDR2 SVGIG (reference sequence). The CDR3 here is CAWTPQGYEQYF. The CDR3 region has the DNA TGTGCCTGGACACCACAGGGTTACGAGCAGTACTTC.

V is TRBV29-1 and J is TRBJ2-2; D is undetermined. V was cut by 7 bases and J by 5 bases, with 14 bases left in between. Germline values: CDR1 SQVTM, CDR2 ANQGSEA. The CDR3 is 13 residues long. The CDR3 sequence is CSAATGPTGELFF. The CDR3 DNA reads as TGCAGCGCCGCGACCGGCCCGACCGGGGAGCTGTTTTTT.

V gene TRBV11-1 combines with J gene TRBJ2-7; D not certain. With 2 bases removed from V and 1 base from J, the gap between germline ends came to 6 bases. The CDR3 spans 13 residues. CDR1 and CDR2 from the germline V gene are SGHAT and FQDESV (reference sequence). This CDR3 is CASSLQTSYEQYF. CDR3 nucleotide sequence: TGTGCCAGCAGCTTACAGACTTCCTACGAGCAGTACTTC.

In regard to this clone: A read error may produce the germline difference seen at one junction end. The chain carries TRBV2 and TRBJ1-2; 8 nucleotides line up with TRBD1. The CDR3 is 11 residues long. Germline CDR1 reads SNHLY; CDR2 reads FYNNEI. The CDR3 DNA is TGTGCCAGCAGTGCTACAGGGGGGCTCCCCTTC. As protein: CASSATGGLPF.

This clone was seen a few times. This sequence joins TRBV23-1 and TRBJ2-3, with a tentative D call TRBD2 (6 bases). TRBV23-1 is identified as an open reading frame with a role that is uncertain. This CDR3 is built from 18 residues. Trimming cost V 3 bases and J 0 bases, with 19 bases left between them. The CDR3 coding sequence is TGCGCCAGCAGTCACGCCCGCCTAGCGTATCCTAGCACAGATACGCAGTATTTT. This gives the protein CASSHARLAYPSTDTQYF.

V and J are TRBV5-4 and TRBJ2-6; no firm D call. The CDR3 length is 15 residues. V gave up 4 bases and J gave up 3 bases, with 11 bases separating them. In germline, CDR1 is SGHNT, CDR2 YYREEE (reference sequence). CDR3 sequence (DNA): TGTGCCAGCAGCGTCGGTGTTCTTGGGGCCAACGTCCTGACTTTC. Encoded protein: CASSVGVLGANVLTF.

In this sample, this clone turned up a few times. The V and J genes are TRBV5-6 and TRBJ1-2, with D possibly matching TRBD1 (6 bases). Trimming stripped 4 bases from V and 4 bases from J, with 23 bases between. The CDR3 runs 17 residues. Germline-derived CDR1 and CDR2 are SGHDT and YYEEEE. CDR3 sequence reads: CASSPNGARGLLYGYTF. In DNA, the CDR3 is TGTGCCAGCAGCCCTAACGGGGCACGGGGGCTCCTCTATGGCTACACCTTC.

The J gene is TRBJ1-2, the V gene TRBV5-6, with D perhaps matching TRBD1 (5 bases). V lost 3 bases to trimming and J lost 8 bases, with 17 bases between them. CDR1 SGHDT and CDR2 YYEEEE come from the germline V gene. This CDR3 has 14 amino acids. CDR3 sequence: CASSSWQGPYGYTF. Written as DNA, the CDR3 is TGTGCCAGCAGCTCATGGCAGGGTCCTTACGGCTACACCTTC. Filled out from reference TRBV5-6 and TRBJ1-2, the complete variable domain reads DAGVTQSPTHLIKTRGQQVTLRCSPKSGHDTVSWYQQALGQGPQFIFQYYEEEERQRGNFPDRFSGHQFPNYSSELNVNALLLGDSALYLCASSSWQGPYGYTFGSGTRLTVV.

This clone appeared a few times. The chain joins TRBV15 to TRBJ2-2; possible D gene TRBD2, 5 bases. This CDR3 has 13 residues. V lost 4 bases and J 5 bases, leaving 8 bases between the germline ends. Per the germline V gene, CDR1 is LNHNV and CDR2 is YYDKDF (reference sequence). For the CDR3, the DNA is TGTGCCACCAGCAACCCGGGAACCGGGGAGCTGTTTTTT. Translating it yields CATSNPGTGELFF. The full variable domain, completed using reference TRBV15 and TRBJ2-2, is DAMVIQNPRYQVTQFGKPVTLSCSQTLNHNVMYWYQQKSSQAPKLLFHYYDKDFNNEADTPDNFQSRRPNTSFCFLDIRSPGLGDTAMYLCATSNPGTGELFFGEGSRLTVL.

The CDR3: CSVQGGINQPQHF. The CDR3 nucleotides read TGCAGCGTCCAAGGAGGTATCAATCAGCCCCAGCATTTT. The chain is built from TRBV29-1 and TRBJ1-5, with D uncertain. Germline lookup yields CDR1 SQVTM and CDR2 ANQGSEA. The V gene lost 6 bases and the J gene lost 3 bases, with 12 bases spanning the gap. The CDR3 has 13 residues.

This clone was observed at least ten times. The genes are TRBV14 and TRBJ1-1; D unresolved. V shed 1 base and J shed 6 bases, with 12 bases lying between them. The CDR3 covers 14 residues. Germline V gives CDR1 SGHDN, CDR2 FVKESK. CDR3 DNA sequence: TGTGCCAGCAGCCAAGTATACGGTGCCGCTGAAGCTTTCTTT. Translating gives CASSQVYGAAEAFF. Supplemented by reference TRBV14 and TRBJ1-1, the full variable domain reads EAGVTQFPSHSVIEKGQTVTLRCDPISGHDNLYWYRRVMGKEIKFLLHFVKESKQDESGMPNNRFLAERTGGTYSTLKVQPAELEDSGVYFCASSQVYGAAEAFFGQGTRLTVV.

At least ten counts were recorded for this clone. The chain combines TRBV18 with TRBJ2-1; the D call may be TRBD1 or TRBD2 (5 bases each). Germline CDR1 KGHSH, CDR2 LQKENI. Trimming took 1 base from V and 6 from J, leaving 13 bases between them. This CDR3 has 15 residues. The CDR3 here is CASSPQGPHLNEQFF. The CDR3 DNA reads TGTGCCAGCTCACCACAGGGACCACACCTCAATGAGCAGTTCTTC.

The chain links TRBV27 to TRBJ2-1; a possible D gene is TRBD2 (6 bases). V was clipped by 6 bases and J by 3 bases, with 18 bases between them. Germline V gene data show CDR1 as MNHEY and CDR2 as SMNVEV (reference sequence). The CDR3 totals 16 residues. In DNA, the CDR3 is TGTGCCAGCAGCCCGGAGGGGCAAAATCTCTACAATGAGCAGTTCTTC. It yields the protein CASSPEGQNLYNEQFF.